This TCR beta chain derives from a study of OX40 agonist ivuxolimab in advanced cancers. Study summary: Patients received ivuxolimab, an agonistic anti-OX40 (CD134) antibody. Those enrolled were approximately 83% male, with a mean age of approximately 60 years and ages from about 20 to 85.

The V gene's germline CDR1 is MNHEY and CDR2 SVGAGI. The CDR3 spans 13 residues. The method was immunoSEQ multiplex PCR; TCRdb's version includes in-frame clones alone and lacks a portion of them. The sample consists of 15,000 to 25,000 clones, about 70% of them appearing once. This clone is medium-sized (0.01 to 0.1%) in the sample. Its antigen is not known. Study-wide results and caveats: People who partly responded at 0.1-3.0 mg/kg had some of the least clonal expansion seen. Clonal expansion by week 6 occurred in CD4+ and CD8+ blood T cells (at 0.1 to 3.0 mg/kg).

The receptor comes from an adult with an advanced solid tumor such as melanoma, head and neck, liver or kidney cancer. The chain joins TRBV6-5 to TRBJ1-4; D unresolved. Specimen: CD4+ or CD8+ T cells sorted from blood, collected in a trial of the OX40 agonist ivuxolimab. The CDR3 spells CAASPQPNEKLFF. The CDR3 DNA is TGTGCTGCAAGTCCACAGCCTAATGAAAAACTGTTTTTT.